Below, 7 T cell receptor beta chains from the same sample are listed, as sequenced in a study of blood T cell repertoires in COVID-19. Here immunoSEQ multiplex PCR was the method, and the copy in TCRdb shows in-frame clones only, minus some. The profile covers 250,000 to 350,000 clones, with about 87% appearing a single time and roughly 8% taken by the ten largest. Material for sequencing was peripheral blood. The origin of the receptors is a woman between 45 and 65 years old who had recovered from COVID-19.

V is TRBV7-9 and J is TRBJ2-2; D might be TRBD2 (5 bases). This CDR3 is 13 amino acids long. Trimming cost V 5 bases and J 5 bases, with 9 bases left between them. Germline loops: CDR1 SEHNR, CDR2 FQNEAQ (reference sequence). This CDR3 is CASSPTRTGELFF. The CDR3 nucleotides are TGTGCCAGCAGCCCAACTAGGACCGGGGAGCTGTTTTTT. Variable domain in full (rest from reference TRBV7-9 and TRBJ2-2): DTGVSQNPRHKITKRGQNVTFRCDPISEHNRLYWYRQTLGQGPEFLTYFQNEAQLEKSRLLSDRFSAERPKGSFSTLEIQRTEQGDSAMYLCASSPTRTGELFFGEGSRLTVL.

The rearrangement links TRBV7-3 to TRBJ2-7; 10 bases fit TRBD2. CDR1 and CDR2 (germline): SGHTA, FQGTGA. The CDR3 runs 14 residues. Germline trimming cut 5 bases from V and 5 bases from J; bases unmatched to any gene: 6. The CDR3 DNA sequence: TGTGCCAGCAGCCATAGCGGGAGGACAGACGAGCAGTACTTC. Its translation is CASSHSGRTDEQYF.

CDR3 sequence (DNA): TGTGCCAGCATGGTGGGCCACACTGAAGCTTTCTTT. Its protein product is CASMVGHTEAFF. The chain uses TRBV6-5 and TRBJ1-1; no definite D call. From germline, CDR1 is MNHEY and CDR2 SVGAGI. The V gene lost 7 bases and the J gene lost 3 bases, with 9 bases spanning the gap. The CDR3 sequence is 12 residues long.

This clone was found a few times. This sequence joins TRBV5-4 and TRBJ1-1; no clear D. V shed 0 bases and J shed 1 base, with 7 bases lying between them. The CDR3 is made up of 14 amino acids. Germline V CDR1 and CDR2: SGHNT, YYREEE (reference sequence). The CDR3 coding sequence is TGTGCCAGCAGCTTGGGCAGAAAGAACACTGAAGCTTTCTTT. It codes for CASSLGRKNTEAFF.

The chain links TRBV5-5 to TRBJ1-4; D is unclear. Germline assignment: CDR1 SGHKS and CDR2 YYEKEE (reference sequence). V was clipped by 4 bases and J by 0 bases, with 10 bases between them. CDR3 length: 15 amino acids. The CDR3 sequence is CASSPQAATNEKLFF. CDR3 DNA: TGTGCCAGCAGCCCCCAAGCTGCAACTAATGAAAAACTGTTTTTT.

The chain is built from TRBV7-2 and TRBJ2-3, with a tentative D call TRBD1 (5 bases). Germline V gene data show CDR1 as SGHTA and CDR2 as FQGNSA. Trimming pared 1 base from V and 6 bases from J, leaving 8 bases between. This CDR3 comprises 13 residues. Here the CDR3 reads CASSLGPGDTQYF. CDR3 sequence (DNA): TGTGCCAGCAGCTTAGGCCCAGGGGATACGCAGTATTTT.

The chain employs TRBV2 and TRBJ2-7; a weak D match, TRBD2 (6 bases). CDR1 and CDR2 from the germline V gene are SNHLY and FYNNEI. This CDR3 has 14 amino acids. Trimming took 7 bases from V and 0 from J, leaving 13 bases between them. CDR3 DNA sequence: TGTGCCAGCAAAGGCGACGGGAGCTCCTACGAGCAGTACTTC. Protein sequence: CASKGDGSSYEQYF.